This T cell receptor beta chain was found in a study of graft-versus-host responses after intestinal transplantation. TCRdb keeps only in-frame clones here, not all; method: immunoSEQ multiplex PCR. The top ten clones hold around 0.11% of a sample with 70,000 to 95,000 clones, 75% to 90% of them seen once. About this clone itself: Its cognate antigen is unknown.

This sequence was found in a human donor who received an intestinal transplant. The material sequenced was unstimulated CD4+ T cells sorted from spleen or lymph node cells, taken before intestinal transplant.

The CDR3 DNA sequence: TGTGCCAGCAGTCCCCGTGGGGAGCCTAATGAAAAACTGTTTTTT. It translates to CASSPRGEPNEKLFF. The genes are TRBV7-6 and TRBJ1-4; D gene ambiguous. Trimming removed 6 bases from V and 3 bases from J, with 14 bases in between. This CDR3 has 15 amino acids. Germline V CDR1 and CDR2: SGHVS, FNYEAQ. The entire variable domain, with the rest obtained from reference TRBV7-6 and TRBJ1-4, is as follows: GAGVSQSPRYKVTKRGQDVALRCDPISGHVSLYWYRQALGQGPEFLTYFNYEAQQDKSGLPNDRFSAERPEGSISTLTIQRTEQRDSAMYRCASSPRGEPNEKLFFGSGTQLSVL.